This T cell receptor beta chain derives from a study of blood T cell repertoires in COVID-19 (dated by TCRdb to 2019 to 2021). Turning to the overall study: Samples covering the acute and convalescent phases of COVID-19 were provided by collaborators in the United States, Italy and Spain. The material from the prospective study consisted of cDNA or gDNA derived from T cells, B-cell-depleted T cells, or PBMCs. The dataset comprised deeply sampled blood TCRbeta repertoires from subjects exposed to, actively infected with, or recovered from COVID-19. The repertoires were released in a freely available public database intended as a resource for research on the immune response to SARS-CoV-2. Samples were obtained from the ongoing ImmuneRACE study (first 160 participants) and from 950 to 1,500 subjects provided by 6 global collaborators. A de-identified subject ID, COVID-19 status, age in years and sex were almost always included in the sample metadata. HLA class I and class II types, where available, came from metadata supplied by the sample provider rather than from assay-based typing.

Overall study outcomes, separate from this receptor: The amount of clinical and demographic metadata varied by source and participant and was provided uncurated.

V is trimmed back by 2 bases and J by 3 bases, and the junction contains 13 bases that no gene match accounts for. CDR1 and CDR2 are drawn from the germline V gene: SGDLS, YYNGEE. The CDR3 spans 18 residues, from the cysteine through the phenylalanine. CDR3 DNA is the only sequence kept; it has 54 bases, read in frame from the first base. Whole blood was collected in K2EDTA tubes by collaborating institutions according to the institutions' own protocols. For TCRbeta analysis, collaborator samples were shipped as frozen whole blood, as isolated PBMCs, or as DNA extracted from either sample type. About this clone: There is no known antigen for this receptor. No base quality values were provided; no much bigger clone lies one nucleotide off.

The immunoSEQ Assay, a bias-controlled multiplex PCR, was used to amplify TCRbeta CDR3 regions from genomic DNA. The study's own analysis went as follows. Nucleated cell counts per sample were estimated from amplification of reference gene primers within the assay. Sequence reads were collapsed and filtered to measure the absolute abundance of every unique TCRbeta CDR3 rearrangement. For each sample, productive Simpson clonality was calculated as the square root of Simpson's diversity index over productive rearrangements. This is the immuneACCESS table as TCRdb keeps it, with only in-frame sequences that have V and J called. A part of the clones is gone; compared with another copy, unresolved V genes explain less than half, and the rest is unexplained. V, J and clone size derive from that table, while D and trimming were established from the DNA sequence. For this sample the table gives over 50,000 clones, of which under 85% were detected only once. The ten largest clones represent 5% to 7% of the sample.

The chain is encoded by TRBV9 joined to TRBJ2-2; a stretch of 7 junction bases matches TRBD2. This sequence originates from a woman between 45 and 65 years old with active or convalescent COVID-19. The sample taken for sequencing was peripheral blood. The nucleotides read TGTGCCAGCAGCGTCGAGACCCTGAGCGGGATAGACACCGGGGAGCTGTTTTTT. This translates into CASSVETLSGIDTGELFF.